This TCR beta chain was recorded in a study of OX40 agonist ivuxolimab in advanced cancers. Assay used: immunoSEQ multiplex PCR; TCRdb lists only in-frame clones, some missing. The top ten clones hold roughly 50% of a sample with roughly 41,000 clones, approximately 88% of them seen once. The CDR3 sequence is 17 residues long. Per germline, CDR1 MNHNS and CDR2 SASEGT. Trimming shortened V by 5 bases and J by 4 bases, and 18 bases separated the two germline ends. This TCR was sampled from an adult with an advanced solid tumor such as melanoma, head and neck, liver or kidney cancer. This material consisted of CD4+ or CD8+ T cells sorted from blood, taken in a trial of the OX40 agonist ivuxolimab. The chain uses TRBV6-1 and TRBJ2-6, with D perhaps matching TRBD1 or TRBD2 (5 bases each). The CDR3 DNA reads TGTGCCAGCAGTAAAGGGACCGTCCCTAGAGGGGCCAACGTCCTGACTTTC. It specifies CASSKGTVPRGANVLTF.